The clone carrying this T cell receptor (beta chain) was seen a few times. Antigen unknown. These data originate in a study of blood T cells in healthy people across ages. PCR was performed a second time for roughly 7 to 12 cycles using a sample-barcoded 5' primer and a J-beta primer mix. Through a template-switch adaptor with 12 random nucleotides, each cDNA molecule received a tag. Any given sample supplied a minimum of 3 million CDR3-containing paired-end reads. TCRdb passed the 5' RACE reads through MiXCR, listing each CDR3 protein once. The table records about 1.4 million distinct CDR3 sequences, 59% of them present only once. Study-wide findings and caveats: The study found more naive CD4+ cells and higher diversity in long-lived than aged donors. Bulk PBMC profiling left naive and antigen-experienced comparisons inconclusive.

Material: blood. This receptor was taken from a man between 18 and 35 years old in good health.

The CDR3 nucleotides read TGCAGCGCTGACGACAGGCGAAACACTGAAGCTTTCTTT. It codes for CSADDRRNTEAFF. The V call is TRBV29-1, the J call TRBJ1-1; D is possibly TRBD1 (6 bases). Trimming took 7 bases from V and 2 from J, leaving 14 bases between them. CDR1 is SQVTM and CDR2 is ANQGSEA in the germline V gene. The CDR3 has 13 amino acids.